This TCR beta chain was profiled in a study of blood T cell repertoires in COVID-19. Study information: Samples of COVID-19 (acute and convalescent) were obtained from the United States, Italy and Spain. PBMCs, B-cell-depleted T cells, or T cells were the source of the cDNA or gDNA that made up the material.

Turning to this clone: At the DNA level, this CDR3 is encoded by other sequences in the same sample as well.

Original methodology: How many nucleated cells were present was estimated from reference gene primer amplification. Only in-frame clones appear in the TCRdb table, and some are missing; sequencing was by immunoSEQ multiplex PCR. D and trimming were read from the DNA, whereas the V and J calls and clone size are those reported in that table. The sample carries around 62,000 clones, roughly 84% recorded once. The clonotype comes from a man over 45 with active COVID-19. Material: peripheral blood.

CDR3 DNA: TGTGCCAGCAGCGTAGCTGGGCAGAGCTCCTATAATTCACCCCTCCACTTT. Its translation is CASSVAGQSSYNSPLHF. The V gene is TRBV9, the J gene TRBJ1-6; D not certain. Trimming took 0 bases from V and 0 from J, leaving 10 bases between them. This CDR3 is built from 17 residues. Germline V lookup: CDR1 SGDLS, CDR2 YYNGEE.